This T cell receptor beta chain was recorded in a study of CD8+ T cells in alopecia areata. As the sequencing template, cDNA was produced by extracting RNA and reverse transcribing it. Libraries were prepared by immunoSEQ multiplex PCR; TCRdb keeps only in-frame clonotypes and omits some of them. The sample consists of about 300,000 clones, nearly 60% of them appearing once. The study's findings and limits: It was observed that many expanded lesional clones persisted in scalp and blood during tofacitinib. Possibly as an HLA-related effect, TCR sharing across patients appeared less clear than in mice.

Trimming shortened V by 8 bases and J by 2 bases, and 26 bases separated the two germline ends. The germline gives CDR1 SGHTA, CDR2 FQGNSA. This CDR3 is 18 amino acids long. As to this clone: Its specificity is unknown.

Treatment in this sample: oral pan-JAK inhibitor, 5-10 mg twice daily. The gene calls are TRBV7-2 and TRBJ2-3; D not resolved. The sequence was collected from a human donor with alopecia areata. Material: CD4+ T cells sorted from blood, obtained at week 24, from a patient treated with tofacitinib. This chain's CDR3 is CASSRHWTDPRYTDTQYF. CDR3 sequence (DNA): TGTGCCAGCTCTCGTCATTGGACCGACCCAAGATACACAGATACGCAGTATTTT.